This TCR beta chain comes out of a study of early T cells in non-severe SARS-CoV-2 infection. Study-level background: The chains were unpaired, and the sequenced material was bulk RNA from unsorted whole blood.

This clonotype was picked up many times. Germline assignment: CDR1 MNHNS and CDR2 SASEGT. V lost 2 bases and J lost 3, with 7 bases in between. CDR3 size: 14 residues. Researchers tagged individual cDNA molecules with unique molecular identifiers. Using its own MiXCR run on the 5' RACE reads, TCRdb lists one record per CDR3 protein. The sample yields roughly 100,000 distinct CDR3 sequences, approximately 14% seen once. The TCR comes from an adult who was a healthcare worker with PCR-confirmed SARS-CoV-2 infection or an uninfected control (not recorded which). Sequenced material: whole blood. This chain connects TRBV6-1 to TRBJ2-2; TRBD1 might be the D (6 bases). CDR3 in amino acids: CASSEQGHTGELFF. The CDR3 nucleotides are TGTGCCAGCAGTGAACAGGGGCACACCGGGGAGCTGTTTTTT.